In this sample, the clone carrying this T cell receptor (beta chain) turned up once. Its antigen is as yet unknown. Assay used: immunoSEQ multiplex PCR; TCRdb lists only in-frame clones, some missing. The sample lists some 190,000 clones; around 94% were seen once. The CDR3 is 15 amino acids. The germline V gene encodes CDR1 SGHKS and CDR2 YYEKEE (reference sequence). Deletions cut 0 bases from V and 10 bases from J, with 14 bases between. This sample is part of a study of T cell responses to AZD1222 COVID-19 vaccine. Broader study findings: Seropositive at baseline were only a handful of AZD1222 recipients. Females made up more of the donors, who were largely white British, and clonal diversity may have come out too low.

The J gene is TRBJ1-6, the V gene TRBV5-5, with D unclear. The sequencing here drew on peripheral blood, taken 28 days after the second dose of the MenACWY control vaccine. This clonotype was obtained from an adult who received the MenACWY meningococcal vaccine as a control. CDR3 DNA: TGTGCCAGCAGCTTGGAGATCCCTAACGAGTCACCCCTCCACTTT. As protein: CASSLEIPNESPLHF.